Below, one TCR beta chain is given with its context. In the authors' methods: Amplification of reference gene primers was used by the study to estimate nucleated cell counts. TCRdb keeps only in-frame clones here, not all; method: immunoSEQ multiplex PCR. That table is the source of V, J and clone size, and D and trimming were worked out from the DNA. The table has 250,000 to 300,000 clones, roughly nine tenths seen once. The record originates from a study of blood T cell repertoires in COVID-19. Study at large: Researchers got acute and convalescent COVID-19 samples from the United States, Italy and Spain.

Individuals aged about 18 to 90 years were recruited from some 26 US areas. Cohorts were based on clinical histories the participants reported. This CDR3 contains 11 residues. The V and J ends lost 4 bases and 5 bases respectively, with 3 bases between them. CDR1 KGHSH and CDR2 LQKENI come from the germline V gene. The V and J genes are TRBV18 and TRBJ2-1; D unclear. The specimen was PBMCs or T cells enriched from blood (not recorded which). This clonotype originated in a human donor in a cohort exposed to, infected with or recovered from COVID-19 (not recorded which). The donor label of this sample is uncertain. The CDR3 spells CASSHNNEQFF. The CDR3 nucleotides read TGTGCCAGCTCACACAACAATGAGCAGTTCTTC. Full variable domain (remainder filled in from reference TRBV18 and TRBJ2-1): NAGVMQNPRHLVRRRGQEARLRCSPMKGHSHVYWYRQLPEEGLKFMVYLQKENIIDESGMPKERFSAEFPKEGPSILRIQQVVRGDSAAYFCASSHNNEQFFGPGTRLTVL.